The T cell receptor (beta chain) under discussion was sequenced for a study of monozygotic twins with inflammatory bowel disease. Study results and limitations: Reduced clonotype sharing with other individuals was observed in IBD patients relative to healthy twins, especially with disease activity.

Incorporation of UMIs carrying a 6-nucleotide sample barcode was performed by template switching. For each CDR3 protein, TCRdb gives one entry from its re-call of the 5' RACE reads, without DNA. The sample shows 150,000 to 200,000 distinct CDR3 sequences, and approximately 2.5% sits with its ten largest clones. A word on this clonotype: Its specificity is not known.

This TCR was recovered from a human donor with ulcerative colitis or Crohn's disease, or a healthy co-twin of an affected twin (not recorded which). The specimen sequenced was blood.

CDR3: CASSESLGQGVSEQFF. The chain has TRBV6-1 and TRBJ2-1; the D gene TCRdb calls, TRBD1, cannot be checked with no DNA. The germline gives CDR1 MNHNS, CDR2 SASEGT. The CDR3 loop spans 16 amino acids.